This TCR beta chain was captured in a study of blood T cell repertoires in COVID-19. This study enrolled people aged roughly 18 to 89 from around 26 US geographic areas. A few counts support this clone. The protocol was immunoSEQ multiplex PCR, while the TCRdb copy is restricted to in-frame clones and leaves out a portion. This table holds 300,000 to 400,000 clones, about 92% found once. Germline loops: CDR1 MNHEY, CDR2 SMNVEV (reference sequence). Trimming cost V 4 bases and J 1 base; bases outside gene matches: 2. The CDR3 covers 16 residues. The origin of this receptor is a man in his sixties who had recovered from COVID-19. Input material: PBMCs or T cells enriched from blood (not recorded which). The V gene is TRBV27, the J gene TRBJ2-3; 13 bases align to TRBD2. CDR3 amino acids: CASSSGLAGGTDTQYF. The CDR3 nucleotides read TGTGCCAGCAGTTCTGGACTAGCGGGAGGCACAGATACGCAGTATTTT.